The following is a T cell receptor beta chain sequence with its context. This specimen belongs to a study of blood T cell repertoires in COVID-19. Study-level background: T cells, B-cell-depleted T cells, or PBMCs supplied cDNA or gDNA.

Individuals aged about 18 to 90 years were recruited from about two dozen US areas. Sequencing was performed with immunoSEQ multiplex PCR; in TCRdb, only in-frame clones are kept and a portion is missing. The repertoire holds 150,000 to 200,000 clones, with roughly 87% as singletons. This CDR3 comprises 15 residues. V shed 5 bases, J shed 1 base, and the junction held 6 bases outside the gene matches. The germline V gene has CDR1 SGHVS and CDR2 FNYEAQ. The chain is built from TRBV7-6 and TRBJ1-1; 8 bases are a match to TRBD1. Material: PBMCs or T cells enriched from blood (not recorded which). The receptor was isolated from a human donor with acute COVID-19. The donor label of this sample is uncertain. The CDR3 protein is CASSLSGGTNTEAFF. The CDR3 DNA reads TGTGCCAGCAGCCTATCAGGGGGCACGAACACTGAAGCTTTCTTT.